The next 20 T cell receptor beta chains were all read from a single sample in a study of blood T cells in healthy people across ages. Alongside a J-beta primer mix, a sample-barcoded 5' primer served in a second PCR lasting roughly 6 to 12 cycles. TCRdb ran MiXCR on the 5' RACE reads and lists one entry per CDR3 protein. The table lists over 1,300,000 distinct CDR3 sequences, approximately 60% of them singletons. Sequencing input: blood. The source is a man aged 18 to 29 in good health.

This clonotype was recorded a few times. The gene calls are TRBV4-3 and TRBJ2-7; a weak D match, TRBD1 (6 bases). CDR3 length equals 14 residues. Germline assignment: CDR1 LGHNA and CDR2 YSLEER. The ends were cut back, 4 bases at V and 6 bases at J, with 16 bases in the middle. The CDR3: CASSLPRGFGEQYF. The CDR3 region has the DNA TGCGCCAGCAGCCTCCCCAGGGGTTTCGGCGAGCAGTACTTC.

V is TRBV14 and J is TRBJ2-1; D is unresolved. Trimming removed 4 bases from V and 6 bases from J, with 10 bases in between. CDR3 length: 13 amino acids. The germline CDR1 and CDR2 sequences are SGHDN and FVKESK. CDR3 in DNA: TGTGCCAGCAGCCCCCTCCCAATCAATGAGCAGTTCTTC. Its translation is CASSPLPINEQFF.

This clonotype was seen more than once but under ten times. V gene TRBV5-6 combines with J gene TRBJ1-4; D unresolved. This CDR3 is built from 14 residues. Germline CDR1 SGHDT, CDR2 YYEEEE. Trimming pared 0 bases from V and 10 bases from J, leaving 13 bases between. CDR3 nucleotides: TGTGCCAGCAGCTTGGACGGAAGAACGGGAAAACTGTTTTTT. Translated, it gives CASSLDGRTGKLFF.

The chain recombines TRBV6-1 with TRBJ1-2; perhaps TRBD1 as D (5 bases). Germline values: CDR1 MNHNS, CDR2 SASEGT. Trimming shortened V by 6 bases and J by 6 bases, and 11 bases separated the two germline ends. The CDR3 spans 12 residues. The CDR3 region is CASRGGAHGYTF. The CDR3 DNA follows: TGTGCCAGCAGGGGGGGAGCCCATGGCTACACCTTC.

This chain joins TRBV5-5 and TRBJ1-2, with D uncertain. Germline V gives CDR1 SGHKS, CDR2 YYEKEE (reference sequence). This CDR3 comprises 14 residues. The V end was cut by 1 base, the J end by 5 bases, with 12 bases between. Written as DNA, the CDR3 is TGTGCCAGCAGCTTGTCCCCGCCCGTTTATGGCTACACCTTC. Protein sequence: CASSLSPPVYGYTF.

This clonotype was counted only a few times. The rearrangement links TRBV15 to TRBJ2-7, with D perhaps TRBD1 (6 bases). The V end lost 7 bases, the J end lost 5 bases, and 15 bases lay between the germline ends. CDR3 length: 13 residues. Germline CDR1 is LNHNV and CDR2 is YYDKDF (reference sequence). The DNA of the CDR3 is TGTGCCACCAAACAGGGTAAAGACAACGAGCAGTACTTC. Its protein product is CATKQGKDNEQYF.

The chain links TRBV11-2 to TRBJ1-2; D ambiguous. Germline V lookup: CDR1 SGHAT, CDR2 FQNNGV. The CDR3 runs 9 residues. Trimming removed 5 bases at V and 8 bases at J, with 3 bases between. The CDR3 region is CASSPGYTF. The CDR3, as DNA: TGTGCCAGCAGCCCCGGCTACACCTTC.

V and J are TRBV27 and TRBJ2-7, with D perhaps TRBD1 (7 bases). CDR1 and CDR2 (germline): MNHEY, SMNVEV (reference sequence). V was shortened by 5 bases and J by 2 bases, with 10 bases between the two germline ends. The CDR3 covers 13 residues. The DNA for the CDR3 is TGTGCCAGCAGTGCGGGACAGCCCTACGAGCAGTACTTC. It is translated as CASSAGQPYEQYF.

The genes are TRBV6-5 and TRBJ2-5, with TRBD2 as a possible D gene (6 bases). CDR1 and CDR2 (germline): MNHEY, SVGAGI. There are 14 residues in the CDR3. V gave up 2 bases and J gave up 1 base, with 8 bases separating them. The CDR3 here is CASSYGGFQETQYF. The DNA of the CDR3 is TGTGCCAGCAGTTACGGAGGGTTCCAAGAGACCCAGTACTTC.

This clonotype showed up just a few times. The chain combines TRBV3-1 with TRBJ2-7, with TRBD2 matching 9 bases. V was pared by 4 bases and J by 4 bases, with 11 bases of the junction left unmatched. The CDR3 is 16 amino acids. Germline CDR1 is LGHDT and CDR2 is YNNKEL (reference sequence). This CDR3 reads CASSPHPSGGIYEQYF. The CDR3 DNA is TGTGCCAGCAGCCCGCATCCCAGCGGGGGGATTTACGAGCAGTACTTC.

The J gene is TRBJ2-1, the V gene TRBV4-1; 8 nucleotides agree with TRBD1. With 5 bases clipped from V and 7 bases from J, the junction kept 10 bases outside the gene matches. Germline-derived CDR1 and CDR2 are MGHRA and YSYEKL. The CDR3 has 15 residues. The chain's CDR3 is CASSSARGLSNEQFF. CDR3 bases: TGCGCCAGCAGCAGTGCCAGGGGGCTTTCGAATGAGCAGTTCTTC.

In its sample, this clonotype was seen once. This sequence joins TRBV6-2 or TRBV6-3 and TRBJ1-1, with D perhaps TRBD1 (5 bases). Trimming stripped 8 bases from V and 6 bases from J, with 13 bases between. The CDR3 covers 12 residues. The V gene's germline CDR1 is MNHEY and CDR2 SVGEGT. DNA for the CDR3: TGTGCCAGCCAGGGAGGATGGGCTGAAGCTTTCTTT. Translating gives CASQGGWAEAFF.

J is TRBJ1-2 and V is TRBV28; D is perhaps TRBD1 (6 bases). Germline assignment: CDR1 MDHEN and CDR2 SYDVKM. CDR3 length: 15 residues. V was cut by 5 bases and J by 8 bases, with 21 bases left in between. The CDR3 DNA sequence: TGTGCCAGCAGTCCTCAAACGGGGGGCTCGAGGGGCTACACCTTC. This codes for CASSPQTGGSRGYTF.

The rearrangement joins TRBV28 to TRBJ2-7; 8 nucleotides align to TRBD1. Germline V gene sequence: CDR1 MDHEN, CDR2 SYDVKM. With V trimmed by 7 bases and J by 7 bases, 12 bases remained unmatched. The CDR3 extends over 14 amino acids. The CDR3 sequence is CASKNIQGAREQYF. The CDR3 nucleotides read TGTGCCAGCAAAAACATTCAGGGGGCGCGGGAGCAGTACTTC.

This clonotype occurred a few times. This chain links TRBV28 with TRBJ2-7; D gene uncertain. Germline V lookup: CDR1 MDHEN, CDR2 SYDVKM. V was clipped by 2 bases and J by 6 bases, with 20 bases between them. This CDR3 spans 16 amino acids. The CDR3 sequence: CASSLLGSSLAPEQYF. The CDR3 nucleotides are TGTGCCAGCAGTTTACTGGGCAGCTCGTTAGCTCCCGAGCAGTACTTC.

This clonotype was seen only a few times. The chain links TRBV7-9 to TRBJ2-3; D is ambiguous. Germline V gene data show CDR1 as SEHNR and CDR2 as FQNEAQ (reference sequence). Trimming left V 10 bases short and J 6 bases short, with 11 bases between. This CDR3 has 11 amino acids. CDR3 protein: CAMDLTDTQYF. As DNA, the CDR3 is TGTGCCATGGATCTCACCGATACGCAGTATTTT.

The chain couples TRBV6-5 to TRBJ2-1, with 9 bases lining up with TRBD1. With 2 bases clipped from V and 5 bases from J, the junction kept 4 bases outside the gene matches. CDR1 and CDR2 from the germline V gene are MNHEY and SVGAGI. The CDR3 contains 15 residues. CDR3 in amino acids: CASSYAGTGNNEQFF. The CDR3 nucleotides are TGTGCCAGCAGTTACGCCGGGACAGGGAACAATGAGCAGTTCTTC.

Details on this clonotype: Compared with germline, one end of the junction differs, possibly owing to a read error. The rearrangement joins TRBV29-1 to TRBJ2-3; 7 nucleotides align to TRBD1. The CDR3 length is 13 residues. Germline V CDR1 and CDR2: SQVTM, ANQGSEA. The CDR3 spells CSVRDRNTDTRYF. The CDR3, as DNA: TGCAGCGTCCGGGACAGAAACACAGATACGCGGTATTTT.

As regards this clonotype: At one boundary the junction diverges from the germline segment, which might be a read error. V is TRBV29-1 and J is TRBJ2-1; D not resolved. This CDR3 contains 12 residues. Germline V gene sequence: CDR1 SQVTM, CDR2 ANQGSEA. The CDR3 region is CSVEGNRLEQFF. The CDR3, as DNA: TGCAGCGTGGAAGGGAACCGGCTTGAGCAGTTCTTC.

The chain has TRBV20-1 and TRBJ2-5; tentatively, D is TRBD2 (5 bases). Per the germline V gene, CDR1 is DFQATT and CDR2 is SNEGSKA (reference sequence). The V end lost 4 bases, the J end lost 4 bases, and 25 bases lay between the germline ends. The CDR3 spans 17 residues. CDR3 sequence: CSATVGVATVEGETQYF. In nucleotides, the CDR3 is TGCAGTGCTACCGTGGGTGTGGCGACCGTTGAGGGAGAGACCCAGTACTTC.